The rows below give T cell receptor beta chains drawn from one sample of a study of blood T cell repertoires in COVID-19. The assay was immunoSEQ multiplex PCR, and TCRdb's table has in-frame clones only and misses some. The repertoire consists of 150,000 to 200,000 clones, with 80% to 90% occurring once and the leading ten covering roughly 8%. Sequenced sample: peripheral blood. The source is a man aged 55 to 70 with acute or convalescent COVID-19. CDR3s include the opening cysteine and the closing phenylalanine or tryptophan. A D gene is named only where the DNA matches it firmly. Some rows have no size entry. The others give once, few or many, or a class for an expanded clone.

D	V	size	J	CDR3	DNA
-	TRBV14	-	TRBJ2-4	CASSQARDSGLAKNIQYF	TGTGCCAGCAGCCAAGCGAGGGACAGCGGGCTAGCCAAAAACATTCAGTACTTC
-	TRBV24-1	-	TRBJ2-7	CATSDLNRGYYEQYF	TGTGCCACCAGTGATTTGAATAGGGGATACTACGAGCAGTACTTC
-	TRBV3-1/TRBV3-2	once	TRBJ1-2	CASSQDGQLHGYTF	TGTGCCAGCAGCCAAGATGGACAGTTGCATGGCTACACCTTC
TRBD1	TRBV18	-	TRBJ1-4	CASSPPNRGRTNEKLFF	TGTGCCAGCTCACCACCGAACAGGGGGAGGACTAATGAAAAACTGTTTTTT
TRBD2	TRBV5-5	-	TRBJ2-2	CASSPGLAVAGELFF	TGTGCCAGCAGCCCGGGACTAGCGGTGGCCGGGGAGCTGTTTTTT
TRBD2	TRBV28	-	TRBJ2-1	CASSPTLAGVPEQFF	TGTGCCAGCAGCCCCACACTAGCGGGAGTTCCTGAGCAGTTCTTC
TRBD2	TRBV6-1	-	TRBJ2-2	CASSEVWGTSGRGPTGELFF	TGTGCCAGCAGTGAGGTGTGGGGGACTAGCGGGAGGGGCCCCACCGGGGAGCTGTTTTTT
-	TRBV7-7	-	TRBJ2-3	CASSPGGVRADTQYF	TGTGCCAGCAGCCCCGGCGGGGTCAGAGCAGATACGCAGTATTTT
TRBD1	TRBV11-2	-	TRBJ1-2	CASSSTGGNYGYTF	TGTGCCAGCAGCTCGACAGGGGGCAACTATGGCTACACCTTC
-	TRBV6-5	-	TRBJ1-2	CASRDFFSGGYTF	TGTGCCAGCAGAGACTTTTTCTCTGGTGGCTACACCTTC
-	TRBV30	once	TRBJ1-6	CAWSVGGGGNSPLHF	TGTGCCTGGAGTGTGGGAGGGGGTGGTAATTCACCCCTCCACTTT
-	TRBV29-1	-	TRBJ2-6	CSVEAERGANVLTF	TGCAGCGTTGAAGCCGAGAGAGGGGCCAACGTCCTGACTTTC
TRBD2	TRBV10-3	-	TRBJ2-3	CAISESEGGSTDTQYF	TGTGCCATCAGTGAGTCAGAGGGAGGGAGCACAGATACGCAGTATTTT
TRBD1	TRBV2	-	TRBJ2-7	CASRRTGESEQYF	TGTGCCAGCAGGAGGACAGGGGAGAGCGAGCAGTACTTC
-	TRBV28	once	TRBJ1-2	CASSSGVTSYGYTF	TGTGCCAGCAGTTCGGGGGTGACCTCCTATGGCTACACCTTC
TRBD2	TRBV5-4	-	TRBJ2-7	CASSSGTSGRGQYF	TGTGCCAGCAGCTCTGGGACTAGCGGGAGAGGACAGTACTTC
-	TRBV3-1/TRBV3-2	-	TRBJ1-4	CASSLEGRTLFF	TGTGCCAGCAGCCTAGAGGGGCGGACACTGTTTTTT
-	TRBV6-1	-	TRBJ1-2	CASSEAGGYGYTF	TGTGCCAGCAGTGAAGCAGGGGGCTATGGCTACACCTTC
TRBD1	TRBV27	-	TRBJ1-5	CASSLTGGGQPQHF	TGTGCCAGCAGTTTAACAGGGGGCGGTCAGCCCCAGCATTTT
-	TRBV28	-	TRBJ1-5	CASSSPGVRGNQPQHF	TGTGCCAGCAGTTCCCCGGGAGTTAGAGGCAATCAGCCCCAGCATTTT
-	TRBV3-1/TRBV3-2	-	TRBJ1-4	CASTRQGANEKLFF	TGTGCCAGCACGCGACAAGGCGCTAATGAAAAACTGTTTTTT
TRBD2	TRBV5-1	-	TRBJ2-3	CASSYGLAGGSDTQYF	TGCGCCAGCAGTTACGGACTAGCGGGAGGGTCCGATACGCAGTATTTT
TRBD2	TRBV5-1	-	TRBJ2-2	CARSFAGGTGELFF	TGCGCCCGCAGCTTCGCGGGGGGGACCGGGGAGCTGTTTTTT
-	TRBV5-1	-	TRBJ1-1	CASSLGTRNTEAFF	TGCGCCAGCAGCTTGGGGACACGCAACACTGAAGCTTTCTTT
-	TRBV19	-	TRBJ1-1	CASSIARALITEAFF	TGTGCCAGTAGTATAGCCAGGGCTCTTATCACTGAAGCTTTCTTT
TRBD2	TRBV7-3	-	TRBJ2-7	CASSLTASGVTDEQYF	TGTGCCAGCAGCTTAACGGCTAGCGGGGTGACAGACGAGCAGTACTTC
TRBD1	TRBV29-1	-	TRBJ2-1	CSFDRAYNEQFF	TGCAGCTTCGACAGGGCCTACAATGAGCAGTTCTTC
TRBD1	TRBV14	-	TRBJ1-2	CASSPQQGQANYGYTF	TGTGCCAGCAGCCCTCAACAGGGGCAAGCTAACTATGGCTACACCTTC
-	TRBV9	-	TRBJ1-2	CASRGAGRQGYGYTF	TGTGCCAGCCGGGGCGCGGGGCGCCAAGGCTATGGCTACACCTTC
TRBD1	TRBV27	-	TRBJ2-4	CASSLSPPTGPQYF	TGTGCCAGCAGTTTATCGCCGCCGACAGGGCCCCAGTACTTC
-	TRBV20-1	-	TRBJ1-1	CSASNGGATEAFF	TGCAGTGCTAGTAATGGAGGAGCCACTGAAGCTTTCTTT
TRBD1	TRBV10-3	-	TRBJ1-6	CAISESGQGRNSPLHF	TGTGCCATCAGTGAGTCGGGACAGGGCCGTAATTCACCCCTCCACTTT
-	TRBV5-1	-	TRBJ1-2	CASSLGRDFSF	TGCGCCAGCAGCTTAGGAAGGGACTTCTCCTTC
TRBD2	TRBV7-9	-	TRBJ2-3	CASSFFSGSTADTQYF	TGTGCCAGCAGCTTTTTTAGCGGGAGCACGGCAGATACGCAGTATTTT
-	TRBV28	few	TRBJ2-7	CASSLELQGNEQYF	TGTGCCAGCAGTTTAGAGTTACAGGGAAACGAGCAGTACTTC
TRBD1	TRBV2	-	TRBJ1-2	CARLARGYYGYTF	TGTGCCAGACTAGCCAGGGGGTACTATGGCTACACCTTC
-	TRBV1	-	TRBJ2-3	CTSSRASGMDTQYF	TGCACCAGCAGCAGGGCTAGCGGGATGGATACGCAGTATTTT
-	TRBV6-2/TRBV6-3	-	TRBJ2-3	CASSYSKQDTDTQYF	TGTGCCAGCAGTTACTCGAAACAGGACACAGATACGCAGTATTTT
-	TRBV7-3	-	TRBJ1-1	CASSISRNTEAFF	TGTGCCAGCAGCATTAGCCGGAACACTGAAGCTTTCTTT
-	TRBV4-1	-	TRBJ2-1	CASSQESSYNEQFF	TGCGCCAGCAGCCAAGAGAGCTCCTACAATGAGCAGTTCTTC
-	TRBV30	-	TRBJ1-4	CAWNSDSATNEKLFF	TGTGCCTGGAACTCAGACAGTGCAACTAATGAAAAACTGTTTTTT
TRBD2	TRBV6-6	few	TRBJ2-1	CATLAGGYNEQFF	TGTGCCACATTAGCGGGAGGGTACAATGAGCAGTTCTTC
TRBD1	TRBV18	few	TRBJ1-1	CASSPGTGGNTEAFF	TGTGCCAGCTCACCAGGCACAGGGGGGAACACTGAAGCTTTCTTT
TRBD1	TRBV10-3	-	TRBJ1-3	CAIRPGEGQGFSGNTIYF	TGTGCCATCAGGCCCGGAGAGGGACAGGGGTTCTCTGGAAACACCATATATTTT
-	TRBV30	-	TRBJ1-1	CAWGLQGNTEAFF	TGTGCCTGGGGCTTACAGGGGAACACTGAAGCTTTCTTT
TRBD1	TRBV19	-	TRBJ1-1	CASRQQGQGGAFF	TGTGCCAGTAGACAACAGGGACAGGGAGGAGCTTTCTTT
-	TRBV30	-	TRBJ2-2	CAWTGAGELFF	TGTGCCTGGACAGGGGCCGGGGAGCTGTTTTTT
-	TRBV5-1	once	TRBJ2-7	CASSLDGVPYEQYF	TGCGCCAGCAGCTTGGACGGTGTTCCCTACGAGCAGTACTTC
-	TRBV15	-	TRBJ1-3	CATGTAGAFGNTIYF	TGTGCCACCGGGACGGCAGGGGCCTTTGGAAACACCATATATTTT
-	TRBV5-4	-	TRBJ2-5	CASSARQPETQYF	TGTGCCAGCAGCGCCCGACAGCCAGAGACCCAGTACTTC
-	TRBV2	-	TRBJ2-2	CASRGGANTGELFF	TGTGCCAGCAGAGGCGGAGCGAACACCGGGGAGCTGTTTTTT
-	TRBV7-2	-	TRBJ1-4	CASSRTSPGQRREKLFF	TGTGCCAGCAGCCGCACTTCACCGGGACAACGACGTGAAAAACTGTTTTTT
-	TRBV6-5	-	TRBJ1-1	CASSYDRRQNTEAFF	TGTGCCAGCAGTTACGACAGGCGACAGAACACTGAAGCTTTCTTT
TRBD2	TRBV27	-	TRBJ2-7	CASSSILAGGTYEQYF	TGTGCCAGCAGTTCGATTTTAGCGGGGGGAACCTACGAGCAGTACTTC
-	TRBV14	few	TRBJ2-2	CASSQTGVLPGELFF	TGTGCCAGCAGCCAGACGGGAGTGCTGCCCGGGGAGCTGTTTTTT